This TCR beta chain was sequenced during a study of neurological immune-mediated disorders. Synthesis of cDNA used 5'RACE (with 10-nucleotide random UMIs). TCRdb redid the calling of the 5' RACE reads with MiXCR, one entry per CDR3 protein. Of some 70,000 distinct CDR3 sequences in the sample, roughly 3.2% are singletons; the top ten hold approximately 3.5%. Overall study results and limits: Phylogenetic grouping put 18 of 34 multiple sclerosis patients' repertoires into one related-CDR3 cluster, a possible signature. Falling below healthy controls, multiple sclerosis showed the least TCR clonal expansion, while HTLV-1-associated myelopathy showed the most.

This clonotype was seen a handful of times. Its antigen is still unknown. Germline V gene lookup returns CDR1 SGHDT and CDR2 YYEEEE. V was cut by 4 bases and J by 5 bases, with 13 bases left in between. The length of the CDR3 is 13 residues. The gene calls are TRBV5-6 and TRBJ2-7; D is perhaps TRBD1 (5 bases). Sequencing was done on a sample of PBMCs. The clonotype comes from a man aged 35 to 55 with multiple sclerosis. The CDR3 DNA sequence: TGTGCCAGCAGCCCCCTCGACAGAAACGAGCAGTACTTC. Its protein is CASSPLDRNEQYF.